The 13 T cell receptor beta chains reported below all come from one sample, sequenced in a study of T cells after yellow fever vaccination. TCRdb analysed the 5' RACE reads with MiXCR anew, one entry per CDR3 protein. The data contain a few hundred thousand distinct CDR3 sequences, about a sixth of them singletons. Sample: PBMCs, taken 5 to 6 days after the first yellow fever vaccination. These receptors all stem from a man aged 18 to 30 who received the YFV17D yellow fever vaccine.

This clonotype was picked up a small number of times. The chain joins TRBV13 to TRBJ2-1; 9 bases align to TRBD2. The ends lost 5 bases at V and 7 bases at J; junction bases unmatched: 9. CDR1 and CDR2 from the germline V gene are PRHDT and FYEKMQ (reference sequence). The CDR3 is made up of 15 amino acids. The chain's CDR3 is CASSPGLAKGNEQFF. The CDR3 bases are TGTGCCAGCAGCCCCGGACTAGCGAAGGGGAATGAGCAGTTCTTC.

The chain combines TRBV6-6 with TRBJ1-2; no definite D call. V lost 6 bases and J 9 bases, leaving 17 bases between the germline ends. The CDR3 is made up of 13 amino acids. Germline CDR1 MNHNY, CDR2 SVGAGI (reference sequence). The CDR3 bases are TGTGCCAGCAGGGACTGGAGCCCCCCCAGCTACACCTTC. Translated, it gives CASRDWSPPSYTF.

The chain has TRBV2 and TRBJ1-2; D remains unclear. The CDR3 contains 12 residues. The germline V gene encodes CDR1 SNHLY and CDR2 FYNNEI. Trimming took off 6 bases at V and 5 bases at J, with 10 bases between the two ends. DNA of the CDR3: TGTGCCAGCAGCCTGTCGGCTTATGGCTACACCTTC. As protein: CASSLSAYGYTF.

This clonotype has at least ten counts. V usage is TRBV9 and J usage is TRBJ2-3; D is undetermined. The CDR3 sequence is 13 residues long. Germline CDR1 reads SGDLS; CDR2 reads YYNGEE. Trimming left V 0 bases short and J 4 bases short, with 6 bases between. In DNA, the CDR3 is TGTGCCAGCAGCGTAGCGCCCGCAGATACGCAGTATTTT. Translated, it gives CASSVAPADTQYF.

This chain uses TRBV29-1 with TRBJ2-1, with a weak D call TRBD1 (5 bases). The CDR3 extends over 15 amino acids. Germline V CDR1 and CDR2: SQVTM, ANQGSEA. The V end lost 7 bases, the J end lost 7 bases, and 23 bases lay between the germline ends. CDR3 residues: CSAQAARVEVNEQFF. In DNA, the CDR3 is TGCAGCGCACAGGCGGCCAGGGTAGAGGTGAATGAGCAGTTCTTC.

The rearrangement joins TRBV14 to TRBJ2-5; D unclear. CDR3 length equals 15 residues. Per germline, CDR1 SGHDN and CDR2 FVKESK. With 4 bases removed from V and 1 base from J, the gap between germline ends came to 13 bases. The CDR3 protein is CASSPLGYRQETQYF. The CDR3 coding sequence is TGTGCCAGCAGCCCCCTAGGGTATCGCCAAGAGACCCAGTACTTC.

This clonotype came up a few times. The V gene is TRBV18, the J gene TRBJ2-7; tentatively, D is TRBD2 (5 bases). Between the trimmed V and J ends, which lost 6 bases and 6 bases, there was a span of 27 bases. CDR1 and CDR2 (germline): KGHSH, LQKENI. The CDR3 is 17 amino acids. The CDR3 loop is CASSSFEGKDRAGEQYF. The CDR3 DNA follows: TGTGCCAGCTCTTCTTTCGAGGGTAAAGACCGGGCGGGCGAGCAGTACTTC.

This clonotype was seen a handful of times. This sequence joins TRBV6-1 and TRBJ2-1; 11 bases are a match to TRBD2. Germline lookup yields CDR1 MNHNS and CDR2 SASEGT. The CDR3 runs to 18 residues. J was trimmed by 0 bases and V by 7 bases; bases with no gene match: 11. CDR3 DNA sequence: TGTGCCAGCAAAGGACTAGCGGGTTCCTGGAGCTCCTACAATGAGCAGTTCTTC. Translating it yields CASKGLAGSWSSYNEQFF.

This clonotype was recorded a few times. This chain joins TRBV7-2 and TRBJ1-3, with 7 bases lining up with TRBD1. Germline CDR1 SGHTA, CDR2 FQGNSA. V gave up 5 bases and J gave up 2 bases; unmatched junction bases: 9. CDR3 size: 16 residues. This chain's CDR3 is CASSPIAGTAGNTIYF. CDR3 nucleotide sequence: TGTGCCAGCAGCCCCATCGCAGGGACAGCTGGAAACACCATATATTTT.

CDR3 residues: CASSYSMGGSTYEQYV. CDR3 DNA: TGTGCCAGCAGTTACTCGATGGGTGGCAGCACCTACGAGCAGTACGTC. The J gene is TRBJ2-7, the V gene TRBV6-5, with D hard to call. Germline CDR1 MNHEY, CDR2 SVGAGI. The CDR3 length is 16 residues. Trimming cost V 0 bases and J 2 bases, with 14 bases left between them.

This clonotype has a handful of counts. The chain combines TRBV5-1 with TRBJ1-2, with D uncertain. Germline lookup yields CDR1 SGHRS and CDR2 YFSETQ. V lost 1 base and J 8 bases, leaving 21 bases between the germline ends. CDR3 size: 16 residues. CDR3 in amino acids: CASSLSPAEEHLGYTF. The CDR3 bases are TGCGCCAGCAGCTTGTCCCCAGCCGAGGAACATCTAGGCTACACCTTC.

CDR3 loop: CASSRQPRENEQYV. CDR3 DNA: TGTGCCAGCAGCCGTCAACCCAGGGAAAACGAGCAGTACGTC. The rearrangement uses TRBV3-1 and TRBJ2-7; the D gene is possibly TRBD1 (5 bases). The CDR3 length is 14 residues. The germline V and J ends were trimmed by 4 bases and 5 bases, with 15 bases remaining between them. Germline V lookup: CDR1 LGHDT, CDR2 YNNKEL (reference sequence).

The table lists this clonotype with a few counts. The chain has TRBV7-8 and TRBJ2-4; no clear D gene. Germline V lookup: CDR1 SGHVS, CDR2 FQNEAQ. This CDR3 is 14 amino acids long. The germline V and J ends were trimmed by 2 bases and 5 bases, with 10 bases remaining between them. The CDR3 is CASSLFARENIQYF. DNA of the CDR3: TGTGCCAGCAGCTTATTCGCTAGGGAAAACATTCAGTACTTC.